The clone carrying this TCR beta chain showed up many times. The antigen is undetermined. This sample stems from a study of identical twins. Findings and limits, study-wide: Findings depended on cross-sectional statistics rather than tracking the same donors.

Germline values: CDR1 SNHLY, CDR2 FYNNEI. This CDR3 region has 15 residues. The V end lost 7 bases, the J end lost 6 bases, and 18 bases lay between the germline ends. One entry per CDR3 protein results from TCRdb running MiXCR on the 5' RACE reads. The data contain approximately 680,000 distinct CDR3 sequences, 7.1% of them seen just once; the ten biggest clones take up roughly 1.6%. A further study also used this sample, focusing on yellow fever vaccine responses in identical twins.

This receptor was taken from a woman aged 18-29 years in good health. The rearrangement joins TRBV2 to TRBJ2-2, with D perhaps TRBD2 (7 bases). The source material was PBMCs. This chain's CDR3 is CASTSGQKVPGELFF. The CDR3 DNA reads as TGTGCCAGCACTAGCGGACAGAAGGTCCCCGGGGAGCTGTTTTTT.